In this sample, the clone carrying this T cell receptor beta chain turned up many times. Its antigen is not known. These data come from a study of T cells in Graves' hyperthyroidism and ophthalmopathy. Germline V CDR1 and CDR2: SNHLY, FYNNEI. This CDR3 comprises 17 residues. The V gene end was trimmed by 6 bases and the J gene end by 4 bases; junction bases not matched to a gene: 14. Study conclusions and caveats: From stable hyperthyroidism, ophthalmopathy was separated by a 13 V-J model. Blood also contained most expanded thyroid clonotypes above 0.001.

Template material for amplifying TCR beta CDR3 regions consisted of RNA transcripts. When the TCR CDR3 underwent first-round RT-PCR, the HTBI primer set was used. TCRdb analysed the multiplex PCR reads with MiXCR anew, one entry per CDR3 protein. Of hundreds of thousands of distinct CDR3 sequences listed, around 16% are singletons. Ophthalmopathy cases scored 3 or more on the Clinical Activity Score and 4 or more on NOSPECS grade, with duration below 3 months. Exclusion of a patient resulted from uncontrolled infection, other autoimmune disease, pregnancy or lactation. This TCR was recovered from a middle-aged woman with Graves' ophthalmopathy. The chain combines TRBV2 with TRBJ2-5, with 10 bases matching TRBD1. The source material was blood. CDR3 DNA sequence: TGTGCCAGCAGCTGGACAGGGGGAGGGGTTAGGAGAGAGACCCAGTACTTC. This sequence encodes CASSWTGGGVRRETQYF.